The clone carrying this T cell receptor (beta chain) was picked up many times. Its antigen is still unknown. Germline V lookup: CDR1 LGHDT, CDR2 YNNKEL (reference sequence). The ends were cut back, 0 bases at V and 5 bases at J, with 8 bases in the middle. The CDR3 runs to 13 residues. Regarding time point: persistent/refractory GD, antithyroid drugs over 5 years with positive TRAb. From RNA extracted from PBMCs, the TCR library was made. All patients originated from an endocrinology department located in Xi'an, China. This entry belongs to a study of regulatory T cells in long-lasting Graves disease. The study's findings and limits: Persistent Graves' patients showed a TCR diversity that was lower than that of newly diagnosed ones.

Building of the TCR beta libraries involved iRepertoire HTBI primers and Arm-PCR of CDR3 regions. TCRdb ran MiXCR on the multiplex PCR reads and lists one entry per CDR3 protein. The sample contains roughly 490,000 distinct CDR3 sequences, approximately 23% of which appear only once. The rearrangement joins TRBV3-1 to TRBJ2-7; D is possibly TRBD2 (5 bases). The specimen comprised peripheral blood mononuclear cells (PBMCs), sampled when the disease was refractory, from a patient treated with antithyroid drugs. The clonotype originates from a female donor with Graves disease. CDR3 bases: TGTGCCAGCAGCCAAGAAGAGGGCGACGAGCAGTACTTC. Residues: CASSQEEGDEQYF.